These 19 T cell receptor beta chains originate from one sample sequenced in a study of long-term antiretroviral therapy in people with HIV. Run at survey level, the immunoSEQ assay was version v3.0. Produced via immunoSEQ multiplex PCR; TCRdb's table is partial and in-frame only. The profile shows tens of thousands of clones, roughly 96% of them singletons. This specimen consisted of unsorted PBMCs, obtained 6 to 6.5 years after starting antiretroviral therapy. All receptors come from a man between 25 and 39 years old with HIV.

The chain recombines TRBV6-5 with TRBJ2-7, with D maybe TRBD2 (7 bases). V was trimmed by 6 bases and J by 11 bases, leaving 17 bases between them. CDR1 MNHEY and CDR2 SVGAGI come from the germline V gene. The CDR3 is made up of 12 amino acids. The CDR3 spells CASSPLGGVEYF. The CDR3 coding sequence is TGTGCCAGCAGCCCCCTAGGGGGGGTAGAGTACTTC.

The gene calls are TRBV9 and TRBJ1-5, with D maybe TRBD1 (6 bases). V dropped 4 bases and J dropped 0 bases, with 23 bases sitting between them. CDR3 size: 19 residues. The germline CDR1 and CDR2 sequences are SGDLS and YYNGEE. The CDR3 bases are TGTGCCAGCAGCCCCAGTCAAAGCAGGGGACGGGATAGCAATCAGCCCCAGCATTTT. Its protein product is CASSPSQSRGRDSNQPQHF.

The rearrangement joins TRBV7-2 to TRBJ2-2; D unresolved. The CDR3 loop spans 15 amino acids. Between the trimmed V and J ends, which lost 5 bases and 6 bases, there was a span of 16 bases. Germline V gene lookup returns CDR1 SGHTA and CDR2 FQGNSA. The CDR3 DNA reads as TGTGCCAGCAGCCCAGCCGTGATTCGATCCGGGGAGCTGTTTTTT. It yields the protein CASSPAVIRSGELFF.

The J gene is TRBJ1-3, the V gene TRBV6-6, with 7 positions matching TRBD1. The CDR3 totals 14 residues. Losses at the gene ends were 6 bases for V and 3 bases for J; bases not matched to a gene: 5. CDR1 and CDR2 (germline): MNHNY, SVGAGI (reference sequence). Written as DNA, the CDR3 is TGTGCCAGCAGCCAAACAGGGGATGGAAACACCATATATTTT. Its protein product is CASSQTGDGNTIYF.

The rearrangement links TRBV6-1 to TRBJ1-2; 7 bases map to TRBD1. The germline V gene has CDR1 MNHNS and CDR2 SASEGT. This CDR3 has 14 amino acids. V gave up 5 bases and J gave up 3 bases; unmatched junction bases: 6. The CDR3 nucleotides are TGTGCCAGCAGTATAGGGACAGCCTACTATGGCTACACCTTC. Protein product: CASSIGTAYYGYTF.

V and J are TRBV11-2 and TRBJ2-2; TRBD2 matches 7 bases. Germline assignment: CDR1 SGHAT and CDR2 FQNNGV. The CDR3 spans 15 residues. The V gene end was trimmed by 5 bases and the J gene end by 6 bases; junction bases not matched to a gene: 9. CDR3 sequence: CASSNQWEGPGELFF. The CDR3 bases are TGTGCCAGCAGCAACCAGTGGGAGGGCCCCGGGGAGCTGTTTTTT.

CDR3 nucleotides: TGTGCCAGCAGAGGCCTCGACAGGGACAATCAGCCCCAGCATTTT. This codes for CASRGLDRDNQPQHF. This chain uses TRBV6-5 with TRBJ1-5; 7 bases fit TRBD1. The CDR3 is 15 residues long. V lost 6 bases to trimming and J lost 3 bases; unmatched junction nucleotides: 8. Germline V gene data show CDR1 as MNHEY and CDR2 as SVGAGI.

The rearrangement links TRBV7-3 to TRBJ2-1, with 8 bases identical to TRBD1. This CDR3 spans 17 amino acids. CDR1 SGHTA and CDR2 FQGTGA come from the germline V gene. With V trimmed by 1 base and J by 5 bases, 10 bases remained unmatched. As DNA, the CDR3 is TGTGCCAGCAGCTTAAGTGGACAGGGAAGGGGAGACAATGAGCAGTTCTTC. Translating it yields CASSLSGQGRGDNEQFF.

The V and J genes are TRBV11-1 and TRBJ1-4; 9 nucleotides align to TRBD1. The germline gives CDR1 SGHAT, CDR2 FQDESV (reference sequence). This CDR3 has 14 amino acids. Trimming at V came to 5 bases and at J to 8 bases, leaving 6 bases not matched to a gene. In nucleotides, the CDR3 is TGTGCCAGCAGCCAGGGACAGGGAGTCGAAAAACTGTTTTTT. Amino acids: CASSQGQGVEKLFF.

The chain couples TRBV7-3 to TRBJ1-2; D is ambiguous. The germline gives CDR1 SGHTA, CDR2 FQGTGA. There are 15 residues in the CDR3. V gave up 5 bases and J gave up 4 bases, with 17 bases separating them. The CDR3: CASSPRRGPSYGYTF. The DNA of the CDR3 is TGTGCCAGCAGCCCCCGCCGCGGTCCTAGCTATGGCTACACCTTC. Full variable domain (outside the CDR3, taken from reference TRBV7-3 and TRBJ1-2): GAGVSQTPSNKVTEKGKYVELRCDPISGHTALYWYRQSLGQGPEFLIYFQGTGAADDSGLPNDRFFAVRPEGSVSTLKIQRTERGDSAVYLCASSPRRGPSYGYTFGSGTRLTVV.

The V gene is TRBV5-6, the J gene TRBJ2-7; D remains unclear. From germline, CDR1 is SGHDT and CDR2 YYEEEE. V gave up 0 bases and J gave up 1 base, with 8 bases separating them. The CDR3 is made up of 14 amino acids. The CDR3: CASSLGRSSYEQYF. CDR3 DNA: TGTGCCAGCAGCTTGGGACGCTCTTCCTACGAGCAGTACTTC.

The V and J genes are TRBV5-1 and TRBJ2-3; possibly TRBD1 or TRBD2 for D (5 bases each). Looked up from germline, CDR1 is SGHRS and CDR2 is YFSETQ. Deletions cut 6 bases from V and 2 bases from J, with 13 bases between. CDR3 length equals 14 residues. CDR3 sequence reads: CASKPGPATDTQYF. The DNA of the CDR3 is TGCGCCAGCAAACCGGGGCCAGCCACAGATACGCAGTATTTT.

The gene calls are TRBV9 and TRBJ1-1; tentatively, D is TRBD1 (6 bases). CDR1 is SGDLS and CDR2 is YYNGEE in the germline V gene. V was clipped by 1 base and J by 10 bases, with 17 bases between them. The CDR3 has 14 residues. The CDR3 reads CASSVLPTGQGAFF. The CDR3 DNA is TGTGCCAGCAGCGTACTGCCTACGGGACAAGGAGCTTTCTTT.

The chain employs TRBV4-1 and TRBJ2-5, with D tentatively TRBD2 (6 bases). V lost 5 bases to trimming and J lost 5 bases, with 18 bases between them. This CDR3 is built from 15 residues. CDR1 MGHRA and CDR2 YSYEKL come from the germline V gene. The CDR3 bases are TGCGCCAGCAGCGCTCACCCAGCCGCGGGGGAGACCCAGTACTTC. Translation gives CASSAHPAAGETQYF.

The chain joins TRBV5-1 to TRBJ2-2, with D possibly matching TRBD2 (6 bases). Trimming left V 0 bases short and J 5 bases short, with 14 bases between. CDR3 length equals 16 residues. Germline values: CDR1 SGHRS, CDR2 YFSETQ. The CDR3 DNA reads TGCGCCAGCAGCTTGGCCGGGGACTCTAGGACCGGGGAGCTGTTTTTT. Its translation is CASSLAGDSRTGELFF.

This chain connects TRBV5-6 to TRBJ1-5; D is unresolved. The germline V and J ends were trimmed by 4 bases and 7 bases, with 12 bases remaining between them. Germline V lookup: CDR1 SGHDT, CDR2 YYEEEE. This CDR3 contains 13 residues. The CDR3: CASSLLAGQPQHF. The CDR3 DNA follows: TGTGCCAGCAGCCTTTTGGCGGGGCAGCCCCAGCATTTT.

The gene calls are TRBV7-9 and TRBJ2-7; D is possibly TRBD1 (6 bases). CDR3 length: 13 amino acids. Germline CDR1 SEHNR, CDR2 FQNEAQ (reference sequence). V lost 11 bases and J lost 0, with 14 bases in between. CDR3 bases: TGTGCCGGACAGCGGATAAGCTCCTACGAGCAGTACTTC. Residues: CAGQRISSYEQYF.

The V and J genes are TRBV28 and TRBJ2-2; D remains ambiguous. V dropped 1 base and J dropped 7 bases, with 10 bases sitting between them. This CDR3 is 14 amino acids long. Germline lookup yields CDR1 MDHEN and CDR2 SYDVKM. Written as DNA, the CDR3 is TGTGCCAGCAGTTTATCACGCTCCCGCGGGGAGCTGTTTTTT. The encoded protein is CASSLSRSRGELFF.

The V and J genes are TRBV5-1 and TRBJ2-5; TRBD2 matches 7 bases. The CDR3 is 14 residues long. V lost 0 bases and J lost 4; bases outside the gene matches: 3. Germline V gene sequence: CDR1 SGHRS, CDR2 YFSETQ. This chain's CDR3 is CASSLEGLGETQYF. In nucleotides, the CDR3 is TGCGCCAGCAGCTTGGAAGGACTAGGAGAGACCCAGTACTTC.